The T cell receptor beta chain described here comes from a study of blood T cell repertoires in COVID-19. The overall study: COVID-19 samples collected from the United States, Italy and Spain covered acute and convalescent phases.

This CDR3 is 14 amino acids long. V lost 6 bases and J 4 bases, leaving 12 bases between the germline ends. Germline CDR1 and CDR2: MNHEY and SVGAGI. Per the authors' pipeline: Quantification of nucleated cells was approximated via reference gene primer amplification. This table comes from immunoSEQ multiplex PCR, and its TCRdb copy is limited to in-frame clones, with some not included. V and J calls and clone size follow that table, whereas D and trimming were derived from the DNA. The sample yields tens of thousands of clones, around four fifths seen once. This clone was observed once. The chain joins TRBV6-5 to TRBJ2-2; TRBD1 might be the D (6 bases). This clonotype was sampled from a human donor in a cohort sampled during active COVID-19. Sequencing input: peripheral blood. CDR3 DNA: TGTGCCAGCAGCCTACAGGGAATCACCGGGGAGCTGTTTTTT. Encoded protein: CASSLQGITGELFF.